The 25 T cell receptor beta chains below come from one sample, sequenced in a study of T cell repertoires in cytomegalovirus infection (dated by TCRdb to about 2019). TCRdb names Illumina HiSeq 1500 as the instrument used. TCRdb applied fastp at Q25 and MiXCR to the public reads, then kept only in-frame beta chains. Here each entry gathers all rows of one CDR3 protein and keeps the most common genes and DNA. For this sample the table gives around 330,000 distinct CDR3 sequences, of which about 17% were detected only once. Around 11% of the sample goes to the ten largest clones. Sequencing was done on a sample of PBMCs. These receptors were collected from a human donor in good health (CMV status not recorded). Some clones in this sample may be carry-over from other donors' samples.

In its sample, this clonotype was seen a few times. This chain uses TRBV5-1 with TRBJ2-7, with a weak D call TRBD1 (6 bases). Germline CDR1 SGHRS, CDR2 YFSETQ. The CDR3 loop spans 14 amino acids. V lost 2 bases and J lost 0, with 9 bases in between. CDR3 nucleotide sequence: TGCGCCAGCAGCTTCACAGGGATCTCCTACGAGCAGTACTTC. Translation: CASSFTGISYEQYF.

The V call is TRBV4-2, the J call TRBJ1-4, with D hard to call. The CDR3 contains 16 residues. V dropped 6 bases and J dropped 3 bases, with 17 bases sitting between them. The germline CDR1 and CDR2 sequences are LGHNA and YNFKEQ. The CDR3 here is CASRDSPSNANEKLFF. The CDR3 DNA follows: TGTGCCAGCAGAGACTCACCATCGAACGCTAATGAAAAACTGTTTTTT.

The sample holds many counts of this clonotype. V gene TRBV27 combines with J gene TRBJ1-2, with D perhaps TRBD1 (5 bases). CDR1 is MNHEY, CDR2 SMNVEV, per germline (reference sequence). V was clipped by 4 bases and J by 0 bases, with 12 bases between them. This CDR3 comprises 15 residues. CDR3 DNA: TGTGCCAGCAGTTACGGGACTACAGCTAACTATGGCTACACCTTC. Its protein is CASSYGTTANYGYTF.

This clonotype was recorded only once. A much larger clone sits a single nucleotide away, making a read error possible. The chain combines TRBV6-5 with TRBJ2-1; perhaps D is TRBD1 or TRBD2 (5 bases each). The CDR3 is made up of 15 amino acids. Germline V CDR1 and CDR2: MNHEY, SVGAGI. V was pared by 11 bases and J by 0 bases, with 17 bases between. Here the CDR3 DNA reads TGTGCCCGCAAAGGGACGATGAGCTCCTACAATGAGCAGTTCTTC. Its translation is CARKGTMSSYNEQFF.

This clonotype was counted many times. The gene calls are TRBV10-3 and TRBJ2-5, with 8 bases lining up with TRBD1. V trimming: 4 bases; J trimming: 6 bases; junction bases outside the gene matches: 16. Germline-derived CDR1 and CDR2 are ENHRY and SYGVKD. The CDR3 covers 17 residues. The CDR3 DNA reads TGTGCCATCAGTGTTGAGTTTGAAGGGCAGGGGGCGAAGACCCAGTACTTC. As protein: CAISVEFEGQGAKTQYF.

The V gene is TRBV5-1, the J gene TRBJ1-3; D remains ambiguous. V dropped 5 bases and J dropped 0 bases, with 9 bases sitting between them. This CDR3 has 14 amino acids. CDR1 is SGHRS and CDR2 is YFSETQ in the germline V gene. The CDR3 region is CASSIETSGNTIYF. The CDR3 region has the DNA TGCGCCAGCAGTATAGAGACCTCTGGAAACACCATATATTTT.

This clonotype has only a few counts. The V and J genes are TRBV6-8 and TRBJ1-2, with D tentatively TRBD1 (5 bases). Trimming pared 2 bases from V and 2 bases from J, leaving 12 bases between. From germline, CDR1 is MNHGY and CDR2 SAAAGT. This CDR3 has 15 amino acids. The CDR3 loop reads CASSYGGGRNYGYTF. The CDR3 nucleotides read TGTGCCAGCAGTTACGGGGGTGGCAGGAACTATGGCTACACCTTC.

This clonotype has a count of ten or more. This sequence joins TRBV7-9 and TRBJ2-5; TRBD1 is a possible D gene (6 bases). Between the trimmed V and J ends, which lost 5 bases and 3 bases, there was a span of 10 bases. The V gene's germline CDR1 is SEHNR and CDR2 FQNEAQ (reference sequence). The CDR3 is 13 amino acids. The CDR3 DNA reads TGTGCCAGCAGCCCGAACAGGGAAGAGACCCAGTACTTC. This codes for CASSPNREETQYF.

The V gene is TRBV5-1, the J gene TRBJ1-6, with a possible D match to TRBD1 (5 bases). CDR3 length equals 14 residues. V lost 1 base to trimming and J lost 7 bases, with 9 bases between them. Looked up from germline, CDR1 is SGHRS and CDR2 is YFSETQ. CDR3 amino acids: CASSLPGLNSPLHF. The DNA of the CDR3 is TGCGCCAGCAGCTTGCCGGGACTAAATTCACCCCTCCACTTT.

Note on this clonotype: A much larger clone lies a single base off, so this may be a read error. The chain joins TRBV7-2 to TRBJ1-6, with 7 bases that match TRBD1. The CDR3 sequence is 16 residues long. The germline CDR1 and CDR2 sequences are SGHTA and FQGNSA. CDR3 sequence: CASSLVPGGKDSHLHF. CDR3 nucleotides: TGTGCCAGCAGCTTAGTCCCAGGGGGAAAGGATTCACACCTCCACTTT.

This clonotype was detected a few times. V and J are TRBV19 and TRBJ2-7, with no clear D. Germline lookup yields CDR1 LNHDA and CDR2 SQIVND (reference sequence). The CDR3 has 15 amino acids. V dropped 5 bases and J dropped 2 bases, with 16 bases sitting between them. The CDR3 region has the DNA TGTGCCAGTAGTCGAGGCCCGGAGAGAACCTACGAGCAGTACTTC. This encodes CASSRGPERTYEQYF.

Only a few counts were recorded for this clonotype. The chain combines TRBV28 with TRBJ1-3; TRBD1 aligns across 8 bases. This CDR3 has 15 residues. CDR1 is MDHEN and CDR2 is SYDVKM in the germline V gene. V shed 5 bases, J shed 1 base, and the junction held 4 bases outside the gene matches. The CDR3 bases are TGTGCCAGCAGTCCACGGACAGGGTCTGGAAACACCATATATTTT. Protein sequence: CASSPRTGSGNTIYF.

This clonotype was picked up a small number of times. V usage is TRBV5-4 and J usage is TRBJ2-2; 7 bases map to TRBD1. Germline lookup yields CDR1 SGHNT and CDR2 YYREEE (reference sequence). V was clipped by 4 bases and J by 4 bases; unmatched bases: 4. This CDR3 comprises 14 residues. In nucleotides, the CDR3 is TGTGCCAGCAGCCGCAGGGGGTTCACCGGGGAGCTGTTTTTT. Translation: CASSRRGFTGELFF.

This clonotype was seen a few times. The chain employs TRBV18 and TRBJ1-3; D is undetermined. Germline CDR1 reads KGHSH; CDR2 reads LQKENI. Trimming removed 0 bases at V and 0 bases at J, with 9 bases between. CDR3 length: 16 residues. For the CDR3, the DNA is TGTGCCAGCTCACCACCGGTCCGAGTCTCTGGAAACACCATATATTTT. This encodes CASSPPVRVSGNTIYF.

This clonotype showed up many times. J is TRBJ1-2 and V is TRBV7-9; the D is unclear. Deletions cut 5 bases from V and 4 bases from J, with 14 bases between. CDR3 length: 14 residues. CDR1 is SEHNR, CDR2 FQNEAQ, per germline (reference sequence). CDR3 amino acids: CASSPRETGYGYTF. The CDR3 DNA sequence: TGTGCCAGCAGCCCGAGGGAAACGGGCTATGGCTACACCTTC. Variable domain in full (rest from reference TRBV7-9 and TRBJ1-2): DTGVSQNPRHKITKRGQNVTFRCDPISEHNRLYWYRQTLGQGPEFLTYFQNEAQLEKSRLLSDRFSAERPKGSFSTLEIQRTEQGDSAMYLCASSPRETGYGYTFGSGTRLTVV.

This clonotype has only a few counts. The chain links TRBV6-5 to TRBJ2-5; 14 bases match TRBD2. Germline values: CDR1 MNHEY, CDR2 SVGAGI. With V trimmed by 6 bases and J by 0 bases, 3 bases remained unmatched. The CDR3 is 16 residues long. CDR3 DNA: TGTGCCAGCAGAAGGACTAGCGGGGGGTACCAAGAGACCCAGTACTTC. Encoded protein: CASRRTSGGYQETQYF.

The sample holds many counts of this clonotype. J is TRBJ2-3 and V is TRBV7-9, with 13 bases fitting TRBD2. This CDR3 has 16 residues. Germline V gene sequence: CDR1 SEHNR, CDR2 FQNEAQ (reference sequence). The ends lost 5 bases at V and 1 base at J; junction bases unmatched: 3. The CDR3 protein is CASSPGTSGGTDTQYF. DNA for the CDR3: TGTGCCAGCAGCCCAGGGACTAGCGGGGGCACAGATACGCAGTATTTT.

In its sample, this clonotype was seen a few times. This chain connects TRBV20-1 to TRBJ2-2, with D perhaps matching TRBD1 (6 bases). The CDR3 sequence is 14 residues long. V was pared by 5 bases and J by 1 base, with 11 bases between. From germline, CDR1 is DFQATT and CDR2 SNEGSKA (reference sequence). The CDR3 sequence is CSASKTGNTGELFF. CDR3 bases: TGCAGTGCTTCGAAGACAGGGAACACCGGGGAGCTGTTTTTT.

This clonotype came up a few times. The gene calls are TRBV5-1 and TRBJ2-5; 8 positions match TRBD1. Trimming took 4 bases from V and 3 from J; bases not matched to a gene: 11. The CDR3 consists of 16 residues. Germline V gives CDR1 SGHRS, CDR2 YFSETQ. The CDR3, as DNA: TGCGCCAGCAGCAGGTCAACAGGGGGAATGGAAGAGACCCAGTACTTC. Its protein is CASSRSTGGMEETQYF.

This clonotype was picked up a small number of times. J is TRBJ1-6 and V is TRBV27; 9 nucleotides match TRBD1. Per the germline V gene, CDR1 is MNHEY and CDR2 is SMNVEV (reference sequence). This CDR3 spans 19 amino acids. Trimming removed 7 bases from V and 3 bases from J; junction bases left unmatched: 16. The CDR3 coding sequence is TGTGCCAGCACACTAAGAGGACAGGGGTCACGATTCTATAATTCACCCCTCCACTTT. It translates to CASTLRGQGSRFYNSPLHF.

This clonotype was seen more than once but under ten times. The chain carries TRBV4-3 and TRBJ2-5, with D perhaps being TRBD1 or TRBD2 (5 bases each). Germline CDR1 is LGHNA and CDR2 is YSLEER. V lost 0 bases, J lost 5 bases, and 13 bases lay in between. The CDR3 extends over 15 amino acids. The CDR3 loop is CASSQDSSRGETQYF. CDR3 coding DNA: TGCGCCAGCAGCCAAGATAGTAGTCGGGGCGAGACCCAGTACTTC.

V gene TRBV27 combines with J gene TRBJ2-1, with TRBD1 matching over 8 bases. V trimming: 3 bases; J trimming: 13 bases; junction bases outside the gene matches: 11. CDR3 length equals 14 residues. Per germline, CDR1 MNHEY and CDR2 SMNVEV (reference sequence). CDR3 in amino acids: CASSFGVDRESQFF. CDR3 nucleotides: TGTGCCAGCAGTTTCGGGGTGGACAGGGAATCACAGTTCTTC.

The DNA of the CDR3 is TGCAGTGCTAGAGCCGACAGTAATGAAAAACTGTTTTTT. Translation gives CSARADSNEKLFF. The chain is built from TRBV20-1 and TRBJ1-4; D possibly corresponds to TRBD1 (5 bases). CDR1 is DFQATT and CDR2 is SNEGSKA in the germline V gene (reference sequence). This CDR3 region has 13 residues. Trimming pared 1 base from V and 4 bases from J, leaving 7 bases between.

V and J are TRBV20-1 and TRBJ1-1; D is possibly TRBD1 (6 bases). CDR1 is DFQATT and CDR2 is SNEGSKA in the germline V gene (reference sequence). The CDR3 is 13 amino acids. V was pared by 3 bases and J by 7 bases, with 15 bases between. CDR3 nucleotide sequence: TGCAGTGCTAGTGTTGCGACAGGCGATGAAGCTTTCTTT. This codes for CSASVATGDEAFF.

This chain links TRBV29-1 with TRBJ1-2; D gene uncertain. The CDR3 runs to 11 residues. Germline assignment: CDR1 SQVTM and CDR2 ANQGSEA. Trimming removed 5 bases from V and 4 bases from J, with 8 bases in between. The chain's CDR3 is CSVSHRYGYTF. CDR3 coding DNA: TGCAGCGTTTCCCACCGCTATGGCTACACCTTC.